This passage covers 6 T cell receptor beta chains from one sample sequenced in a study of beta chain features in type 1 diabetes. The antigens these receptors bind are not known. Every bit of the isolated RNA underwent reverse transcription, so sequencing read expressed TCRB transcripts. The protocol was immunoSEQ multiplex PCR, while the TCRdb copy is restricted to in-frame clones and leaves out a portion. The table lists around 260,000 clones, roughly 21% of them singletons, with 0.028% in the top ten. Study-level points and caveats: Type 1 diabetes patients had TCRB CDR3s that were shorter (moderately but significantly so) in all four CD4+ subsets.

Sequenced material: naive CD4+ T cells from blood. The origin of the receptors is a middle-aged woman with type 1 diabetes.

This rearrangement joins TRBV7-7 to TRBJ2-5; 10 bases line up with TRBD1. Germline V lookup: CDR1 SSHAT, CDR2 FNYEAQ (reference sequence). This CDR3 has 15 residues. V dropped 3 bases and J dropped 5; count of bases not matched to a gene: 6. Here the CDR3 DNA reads TGTGCCAGCAGCTTGTTGACAGGGGGCGCGGAGACCCAGTACTTC. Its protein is CASSLLTGGAETQYF.

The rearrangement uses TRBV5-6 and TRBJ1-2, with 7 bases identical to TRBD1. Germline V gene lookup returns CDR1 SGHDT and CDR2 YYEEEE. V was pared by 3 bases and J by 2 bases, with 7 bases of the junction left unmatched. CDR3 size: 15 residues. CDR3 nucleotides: TGTGCCAGCAGCTCTAAGACAGGGACGAACTATGGCTACACCTTC. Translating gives CASSSKTGTNYGYTF. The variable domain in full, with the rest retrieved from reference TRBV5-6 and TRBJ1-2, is DAGVTQSPTHLIKTRGQQVTLRCSPKSGHDTVSWYQQALGQGPQFIFQYYEEEERQRGNFPDRFSGHQFPNYSSELNVNALLLGDSALYLCASSSKTGTNYGYTFGSGTRLTVV.

The chain's CDR3 is CASSPTAYEQYF. In nucleotides, the CDR3 is TGTGCCAGCAGCCCGACTGCCTACGAGCAGTACTTC. The chain uses TRBV2 and TRBJ2-7; D not resolved. Germline lookup yields CDR1 SNHLY and CDR2 FYNNEI. Trimming removed 6 bases from V and 2 bases from J, with 8 bases in between. This CDR3 spans 12 amino acids.

CDR3 coding DNA: TGCGCCAGCAGCCCTACCCTTGGGACTGGGGTGAGGGAGCAGTACTTC. Translation gives CASSPTLGTGVREQYF. This chain links TRBV5-1 with TRBJ2-7; a possible D gene is TRBD2 (6 bases). Between the trimmed V and J ends, which lost 4 bases and 7 bases, there was a span of 24 bases. Looked up from germline, CDR1 is SGHRS and CDR2 is YFSETQ. The CDR3 spans 16 residues.

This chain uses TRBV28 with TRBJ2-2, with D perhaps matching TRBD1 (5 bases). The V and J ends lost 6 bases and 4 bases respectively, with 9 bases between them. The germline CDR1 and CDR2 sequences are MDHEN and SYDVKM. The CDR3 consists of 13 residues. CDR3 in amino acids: CASSPRGTGELFF. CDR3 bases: TGTGCCAGCAGCCCAAGGGGCACCGGGGAGCTGTTTTTT.

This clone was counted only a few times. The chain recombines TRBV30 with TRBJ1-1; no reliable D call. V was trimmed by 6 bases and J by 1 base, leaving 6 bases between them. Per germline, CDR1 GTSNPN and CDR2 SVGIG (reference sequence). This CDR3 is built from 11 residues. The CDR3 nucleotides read TGTGCCTGCGGAGAGAACACTGAAGCTTTCTTT. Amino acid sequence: CACGENTEAFF.